The 24 T cell receptor beta chains below all came from one sample that was sequenced in a study of T cell responses to AZD1222 COVID-19 vaccine. Sequenced by immunoSEQ multiplex PCR; TCRdb stores in-frame clones only, minus some. The sample consists of some 70,000 clones, under 90% of them appearing once. The sequences come from peripheral blood, collected 28 days after the second AZD1222 dose. The receptor source for this set is an adult who received the AZD1222 COVID-19 vaccine.

The CDR3 DNA reads TGTGCCAGCAGGGAGACCTCCAACAGGGGAAACACCATATATTTT. Translated: CASRETSNRGNTIYF. The J gene is TRBJ1-3, the V gene TRBV6-5, with a tentative D call TRBD1 (5 bases). Trimming pared 6 bases from V and 4 bases from J, leaving 16 bases between. Germline CDR1 and CDR2: MNHEY and SVGAGI. The CDR3 contains 15 residues.

The V gene is TRBV20-1, the J gene TRBJ1-1; no definite D call. The CDR3 covers 11 residues. V dropped 5 bases and J dropped 11 bases, with 15 bases sitting between them. Per germline, CDR1 DFQATT and CDR2 SNEGSKA (reference sequence). The CDR3 DNA is TGCAGTGCTGCAAACCCGAACAAGGCTTTCTTT. Translating it yields CSAANPNKAFF.

This clone occurred a few times. The CDR3 here is CASRAVRNTEAFF. The CDR3, as DNA: TGTGCCAGCAGAGCCGTCCGAAACACTGAAGCTTTCTTT. V usage is TRBV12-3 or TRBV12-4 and J usage is TRBJ1-1; the D is unclear. The V end was cut by 6 bases, the J end by 2 bases, with 10 bases between. This CDR3 spans 13 amino acids.

V gene TRBV5-1 combines with J gene TRBJ1-2, with TRBD1 identical over 10 bases. The CDR3 has 15 residues. With V trimmed by 4 bases and J by 0 bases, 3 bases remained unmatched. Germline V gene data show CDR1 as SGHRS and CDR2 as YFSETQ. The CDR3, as DNA: TGCGCCAGCAGCCCGGACAGGGGGGCTAACTATGGCTACACCTTC. It codes for CASSPDRGANYGYTF.

The rearrangement joins TRBV2 to TRBJ2-1; 8 bases align to TRBD2. V gave up 11 bases and J gave up 7 bases; unmatched junction bases: 16. Germline V lookup: CDR1 SNHLY, CDR2 FYNNEI. This CDR3 comprises 15 residues. As DNA, the CDR3 is TGTGCCGGCGGTAGCGGGACGGCCCGGATAAATGAGCAGTTCTTC. Its protein is CAGGSGTARINEQFF.

This chain uses TRBV18 with TRBJ2-7; 11 bases are a match to TRBD2. Germline-derived CDR1 and CDR2 are KGHSH and LQKENI. Trimming at V came to 2 bases and at J to 6 bases, leaving 6 bases not matched to a gene. The CDR3 has 15 residues. CDR3 coding DNA: TGTGCCAGCTCACCATTTAGCGGGGGGGCCGGCGAGCAGTACTTC. Translated: CASSPFSGGAGEQYF.

The chain links TRBV5-1 to TRBJ1-3; 9 bases are a match to TRBD1. Trimming cost V 4 bases and J 9 bases; bases outside gene matches: 11. The germline V gene encodes CDR1 SGHRS and CDR2 YFSETQ. This CDR3 is built from 15 residues. CDR3 region: CASSPDRGRIGTIYF. In DNA, the CDR3 is TGCGCCAGCAGCCCGGACAGGGGAAGGATCGGCACCATATATTTT.

The V call is TRBV7-6, the J call TRBJ1-2, with D uncertain. The CDR3 length is 15 residues. V dropped 5 bases and J dropped 5 bases, with 18 bases sitting between them. Germline loops: CDR1 SGHVS, CDR2 FNYEAQ. CDR3 DNA: TGTGCCAGCAGCCCCAGAGGTGGCAGAAAGTATGGCTACACCTTC. Amino acids: CASSPRGGRKYGYTF.

The V call is TRBV7-9, the J call TRBJ2-3; weak D call: TRBD2 (6 bases). The CDR3 loop spans 16 amino acids. CDR1 and CDR2 from the germline V gene are SEHNR and FQNEAQ (reference sequence). V was clipped by 3 bases and J by 2 bases, with 15 bases between them. Here the CDR3 DNA reads TGTGCCAGCAGCTTTCTCGGCGGGACCGACACAGATACGCAGTATTTT. Its protein is CASSFLGGTDTDTQYF.

This clone was seen a few times. V gene TRBV6-5 combines with J gene TRBJ2-1; no definite D call. The CDR3 contains 12 residues. Germline CDR1 MNHEY, CDR2 SVGAGI. With 4 bases removed from V and 7 bases from J, the gap between germline ends came to 8 bases. Here the CDR3 reads CASSLGQNEQFF. CDR3 DNA sequence: TGTGCCAGCAGTTTAGGGCAAAATGAGCAGTTCTTC.

V and J are TRBV10-1 and TRBJ2-5, with TRBD1 matching over 8 bases. The CDR3 is 12 amino acids. CDR1 is WNHNN and CDR2 is SYGVQD in the germline V gene (reference sequence). J lost 5 bases, V lost 5 bases, and 1 base had no gene match. The CDR3 reads CASSRTGETQYF. CDR3 in DNA: TGCGCCAGCAGTAGGACAGGGGAGACCCAGTACTTC.

This clone occurred a few times. The chain recombines TRBV19 with TRBJ1-6; weak D call: TRBD1 (5 bases). V shed 1 base and J shed 4 bases, with 8 bases lying between them. The CDR3 is 15 residues long. Germline CDR1 LNHDA, CDR2 SQIVND (reference sequence). This chain's CDR3 is CASSIAGIYNSPLHF. As DNA, the CDR3 is TGTGCCAGTAGTATAGCAGGGATTTATAATTCACCCCTCCACTTT.

The rearrangement links TRBV2 to TRBJ2-7; D uncertain. V was clipped by 0 bases and J by 4 bases, with 1 base between them. Germline V gene data show CDR1 as SNHLY and CDR2 as FYNNEI. The CDR3 sequence is 11 residues long. CDR3 protein: CASSEAYEQYF. The CDR3 DNA follows: TGTGCCAGCAGTGAAGCTTACGAGCAGTACTTC.

The chain joins TRBV4-3 to TRBJ1-6, with D unresolved. Germline V lookup: CDR1 LGHNA, CDR2 YSLEER. The CDR3 has 17 amino acids. V was trimmed by 0 bases and J by 6 bases, leaving 15 bases between them. The CDR3 is CASSQEVGVAANSPLHF. CDR3 coding DNA: TGCGCCAGCAGCCAAGAGGTAGGAGTAGCAGCTAATTCACCCCTCCACTTT.

V gene TRBV4-1 combines with J gene TRBJ1-5; weak D call: TRBD1 (5 bases). The germline V and J ends were trimmed by 0 bases and 2 bases, with 8 bases remaining between them. The germline gives CDR1 MGHRA, CDR2 YSYEKL. The CDR3 spans 15 residues. The CDR3 DNA reads TGCGCCAGCAGCCAAGAATCGACAGGCAATCAGCCCCAGCATTTT. As protein: CASSQESTGNQPQHF.

This clone has a single count. V gene TRBV4-1 combines with J gene TRBJ1-6, with D perhaps matching TRBD1 (6 bases). This CDR3 contains 16 residues. V was clipped by 6 bases and J by 5 bases, with 17 bases between them. The germline CDR1 and CDR2 sequences are MGHRA and YSYEKL. The CDR3 coding sequence is TGCGCCAGCAGAGGGGGACAAGAACAGAATAATTCACCCCTCCACTTT. This sequence encodes CASRGGQEQNNSPLHF.

V usage is TRBV10-2 and J usage is TRBJ1-5; D not resolved. The CDR3 consists of 13 residues. The V gene lost 3 bases and the J gene lost 7 bases, with 10 bases spanning the gap. Germline V gives CDR1 WSHSY, CDR2 SAAADI. The CDR3 coding sequence is TGCGCCAGCAGTGACGGGATTTTGCAGCCCCAGCATTTT. Its translation: CASSDGILQPQHF.

The chain employs TRBV11-3 and TRBJ1-4; D may be TRBD1 (5 bases). This CDR3 comprises 14 residues. Trimming shortened V by 3 bases and J by 6 bases, and 11 bases separated the two germline ends. CDR1 SGHNT and CDR2 YENEEA come from the germline V gene. The chain's CDR3 is CASSLGGTDEKLFF. DNA of the CDR3: TGTGCCAGCAGCTTGGGGGGAACGGATGAAAAACTGTTTTTT.

The chain joins TRBV21-1 to TRBJ1-2. TRBV21-1 is described as a pseudogene. The length of the CDR3 is 17 residues. Here the CDR3 reads CASSKTLFRTTNYGYTF. As DNA, the CDR3 is TGTGCCAGCAGCAAGACATTATTTCGGACCACTAACTATGGCTACACCTTC.

This chain connects TRBV3-1 (or the pseudogene TRBV3-2) to TRBJ2-3; D possibly corresponds to TRBD2 (6 bases). V lost 3 bases to trimming and J lost 3 bases, with 16 bases between them. Germline V lookup: CDR1 LGHDT, CDR2 YNNKEL (reference sequence). The CDR3 has 16 amino acids. The CDR3 bases are TGTGCCAGCAGCCAGGGACGGGGGAAGTGGACAGATACGCAGTATTTT. Amino acids: CASSQGRGKWTDTQYF.

This chain joins TRBV5-1 and TRBJ2-5; 7 bases fit TRBD2. V lost 0 bases and J lost 0; bases outside the gene matches: 5. The germline V gene has CDR1 SGHRS and CDR2 YFSETQ. This CDR3 has 16 residues. CDR3 region: CASSLVGGSNQETQYF. DNA of the CDR3: TGCGCCAGCAGCTTGGTCGGGGGGAGCAACCAAGAGACCCAGTACTTC. Full variable domain (missing parts from reference TRBV5-1 and TRBJ2-5): KAGVTQTPRYLIKTRGQQVTLSCSPISGHRSVSWYQQTPGQGLQFLFEYFSETQRNKGNFPGRFSGRQFSNSRSEMNVSTLELGDSALYLCASSLVGGSNQETQYFGPGTRLLVL.

CDR3 bases: TGTGCCAGCAGTGAAGCACCGTTTATCCGACAGGCTCATAATTCACCCCTCCACTTT. Translating it yields CASSEAPFIRQAHNSPLHF. The J gene is TRBJ1-6, the V gene TRBV2; the D gene is possibly TRBD1 (6 bases). This CDR3 spans 19 amino acids. V lost 0 bases and J 5 bases, leaving 20 bases between the germline ends. Germline V gives CDR1 SNHLY, CDR2 FYNNEI.

This clone was seen ten or more times. An end of the junction does not agree with germline; a read error may underlie this. J is TRBJ2-7 and V is TRBV20-1; a possible D gene is TRBD2 (6 bases). CDR1 and CDR2 (germline): DFQATT, SNEGSKA (reference sequence). The CDR3 is 10 amino acids. The DNA for the CDR3 is TGCAGTGCTATGGGGGACTCCCCGAGGTTC. The encoded protein is CSAMGDSPRF.

The rearrangement uses TRBV4-1 and TRBJ1-2, with a weak D call TRBD1 (5 bases). The CDR3 is 14 amino acids. The V and J ends lost 4 bases and 3 bases respectively, with 12 bases between them. Germline lookup yields CDR1 MGHRA and CDR2 YSYEKL. CDR3 sequence: CASSPTLGDYGYTF. CDR3 in DNA: TGCGCCAGCAGCCCAACATTGGGGGACTATGGCTACACCTTC.